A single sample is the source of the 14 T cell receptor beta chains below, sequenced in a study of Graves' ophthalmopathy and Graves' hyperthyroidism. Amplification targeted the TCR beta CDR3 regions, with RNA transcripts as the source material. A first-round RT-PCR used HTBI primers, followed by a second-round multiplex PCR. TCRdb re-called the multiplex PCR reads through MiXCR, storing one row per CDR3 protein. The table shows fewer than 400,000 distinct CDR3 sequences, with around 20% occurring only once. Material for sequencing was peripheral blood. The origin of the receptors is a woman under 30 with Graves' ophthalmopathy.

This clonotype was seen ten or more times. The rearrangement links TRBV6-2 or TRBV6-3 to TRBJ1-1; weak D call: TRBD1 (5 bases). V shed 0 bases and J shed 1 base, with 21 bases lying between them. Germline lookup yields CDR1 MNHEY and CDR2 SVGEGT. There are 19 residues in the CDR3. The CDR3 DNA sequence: TGTGCCAGCAGTTACTCCCCGGCGGGGCTTAACCACCCGAACACTGAAGCTTTCTTT. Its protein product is CASSYSPAGLNHPNTEAFF.

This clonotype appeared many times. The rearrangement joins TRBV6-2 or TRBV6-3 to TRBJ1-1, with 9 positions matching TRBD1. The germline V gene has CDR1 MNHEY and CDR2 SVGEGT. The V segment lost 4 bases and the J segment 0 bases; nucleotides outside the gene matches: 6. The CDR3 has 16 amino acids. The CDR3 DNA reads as TGTGCCAGCAGTTTCGGACAGGGGCGAGTGAACACTGAAGCTTTCTTT. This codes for CASSFGQGRVNTEAFF.

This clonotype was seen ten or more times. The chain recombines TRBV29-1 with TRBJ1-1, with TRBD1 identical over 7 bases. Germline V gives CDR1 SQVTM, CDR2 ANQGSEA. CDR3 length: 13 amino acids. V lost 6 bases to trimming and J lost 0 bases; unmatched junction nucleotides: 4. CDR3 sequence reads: CSVPGTVNTEAFF. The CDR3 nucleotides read TGCAGCGTCCCCGGGACAGTGAACACTGAAGCTTTCTTT.

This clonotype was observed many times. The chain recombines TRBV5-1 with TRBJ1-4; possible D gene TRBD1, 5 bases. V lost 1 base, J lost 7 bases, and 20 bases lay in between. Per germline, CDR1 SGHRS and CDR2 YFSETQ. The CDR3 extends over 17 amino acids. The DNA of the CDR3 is TGCGCCAGCAGCTTGCAAGCCATGGGGCGAGGCAGTGAAAAACTGTTTTTT. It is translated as CASSLQAMGRGSEKLFF. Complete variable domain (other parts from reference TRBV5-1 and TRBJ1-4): KAGVTQTPRYLIKTRGQQVTLSCSPISGHRSVSWYQQTPGQGLQFLFEYFSETQRNKGNFPGRFSGRQFSNSRSEMNVSTLELGDSALYLCASSLQAMGRGSEKLFFGSGTQLSVL.

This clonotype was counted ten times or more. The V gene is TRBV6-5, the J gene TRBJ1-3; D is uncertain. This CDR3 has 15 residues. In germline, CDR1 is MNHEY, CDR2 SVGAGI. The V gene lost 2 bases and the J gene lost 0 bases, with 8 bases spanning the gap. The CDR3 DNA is TGTGCCAGCAGTTACCCGGCCCGCTCTGGAAACACCATATATTTT. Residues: CASSYPARSGNTIYF.

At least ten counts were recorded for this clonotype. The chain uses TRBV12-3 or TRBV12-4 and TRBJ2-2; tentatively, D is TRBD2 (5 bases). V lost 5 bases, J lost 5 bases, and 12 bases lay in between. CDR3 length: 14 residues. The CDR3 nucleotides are TGTGCCAGCAGTGCCTCGGGGAGTACCGGGGAGCTGTTTTTT. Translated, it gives CASSASGSTGELFF.

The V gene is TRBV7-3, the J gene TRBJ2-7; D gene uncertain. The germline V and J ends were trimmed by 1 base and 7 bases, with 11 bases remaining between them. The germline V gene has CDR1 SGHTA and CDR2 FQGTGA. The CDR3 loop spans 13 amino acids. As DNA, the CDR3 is TGTGCCAGCAGCTTAAATGGGTTGGGAGAGCAGTACTTC. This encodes CASSLNGLGEQYF. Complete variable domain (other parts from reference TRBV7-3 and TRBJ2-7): GAGVSQTPSNKVTEKGKYVELRCDPISGHTALYWYRQSLGQGPEFLIYFQGTGAADDSGLPNDRFFAVRPEGSVSTLKIQRTERGDSAVYLCASSLNGLGEQYFGPGTRLTVT.

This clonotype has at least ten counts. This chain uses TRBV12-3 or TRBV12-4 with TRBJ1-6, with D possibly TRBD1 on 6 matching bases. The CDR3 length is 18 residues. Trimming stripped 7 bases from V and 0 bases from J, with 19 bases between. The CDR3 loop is CASTRDIVEGSYNSPLHF. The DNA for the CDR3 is TGTGCCAGCACCCGGGACATTGTGGAGGGCTCCTATAATTCACCCCTCCACTTT.

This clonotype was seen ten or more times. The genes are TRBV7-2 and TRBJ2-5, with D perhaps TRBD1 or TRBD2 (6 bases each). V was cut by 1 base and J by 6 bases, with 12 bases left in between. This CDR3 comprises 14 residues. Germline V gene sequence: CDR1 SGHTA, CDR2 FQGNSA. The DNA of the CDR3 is TGTGCCAGCAGCTTAGTTGAGGGGGGAAAGACCCAGTACTTC. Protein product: CASSLVEGGKTQYF.

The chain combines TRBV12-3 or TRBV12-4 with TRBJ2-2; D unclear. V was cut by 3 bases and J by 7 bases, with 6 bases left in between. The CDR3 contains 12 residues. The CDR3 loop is CASSFSHGELFF. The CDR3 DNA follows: TGTGCCAGCAGTTTTTCCCACGGGGAGCTGTTTTTT.

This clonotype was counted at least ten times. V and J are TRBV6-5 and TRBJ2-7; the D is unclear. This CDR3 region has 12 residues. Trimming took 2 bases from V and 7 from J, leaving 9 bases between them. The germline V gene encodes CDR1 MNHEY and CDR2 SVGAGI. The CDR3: CASSYEQEEQYF. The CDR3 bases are TGTGCCAGCAGTTACGAGCAAGAGGAGCAGTACTTC.

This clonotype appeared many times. CDR3 amino acids: CASSTSTGAGANVLTF. The DNA of the CDR3 is TGTGCCAGCAGCACCTCGACAGGGGCTGGGGCCAACGTCCTGACTTTC. The rearrangement joins TRBV6-2 or TRBV6-3 to TRBJ2-6; TRBD1 aligns across 8 bases. Looked up from germline, CDR1 is MNHEY and CDR2 is SVGEGT. Unmatched junction bases numbered 6, after V lost 6 bases and J lost 2 bases. The CDR3 is 16 residues long.

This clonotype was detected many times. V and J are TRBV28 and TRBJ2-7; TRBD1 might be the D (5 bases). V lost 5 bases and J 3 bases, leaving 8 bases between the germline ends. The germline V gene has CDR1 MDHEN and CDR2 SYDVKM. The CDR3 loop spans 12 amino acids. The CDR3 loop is CASSGQHYEQYF. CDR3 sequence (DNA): TGTGCCAGCAGTGGACAACACTACGAGCAGTACTTC.

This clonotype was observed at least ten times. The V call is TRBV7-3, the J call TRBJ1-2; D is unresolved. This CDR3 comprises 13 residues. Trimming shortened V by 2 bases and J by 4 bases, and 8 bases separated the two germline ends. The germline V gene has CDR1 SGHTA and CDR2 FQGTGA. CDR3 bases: TGTGCCAGCAGCTTACTGCAGCGCTATGGCTACACCTTC. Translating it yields CASSLLQRYGYTF.